What follows are 12 T cell receptor beta chains derived from one specimen sequenced in a study of early T cells in non-severe SARS-CoV-2 infection. MiXCR, applied by TCRdb to the 5' RACE reads, yields one record per CDR3 protein. The data contain tens of thousands of distinct CDR3 sequences, approximately 6% of them singletons. Sequencing used whole blood. These receptors were taken from an adult who was a healthcare worker with PCR-confirmed SARS-CoV-2 infection or an uninfected control (not recorded which).

Here the CDR3 DNA reads TGTGCCAGCAGTTATGGGGGTACGGCCACTGAAGCTTTCTTT. Translated, it gives CASSYGGTATEAFF. The gene calls are TRBV6-6 and TRBJ1-1, with D possibly TRBD1 on 5 matching bases. The CDR3 is made up of 14 amino acids. Germline values: CDR1 MNHNY, CDR2 SVGAGI (reference sequence). V shed 3 bases and J shed 4 bases, with 12 bases lying between them.

The rearrangement joins TRBV6-6 to TRBJ1-3, with D perhaps matching TRBD1 (5 bases). The CDR3 is made up of 15 amino acids. Germline V gene sequence: CDR1 MNHNY, CDR2 SVGAGI (reference sequence). The V gene lost 10 bases and the J gene lost 0 bases, with 16 bases spanning the gap. The CDR3 coding sequence is TGTGCCACCGCCCCGGGGACGGGCTCTGGAAACACCATATATTTT. This sequence encodes CATAPGTGSGNTIYF.

This clonotype was detected many times. The chain uses TRBV6-5 and TRBJ2-7; unclear D gene. CDR3 length equals 14 residues. CDR1 and CDR2 from the germline V gene are MNHEY and SVGAGI. Trimming stripped 4 bases from V and 0 bases from J, with 10 bases between. Here the CDR3 DNA reads TGTGCCAGCAGTTTTGACCCATCCTCCTACGAGCAGTACTTC. Its protein is CASSFDPSSYEQYF.

As regards this clonotype: A much larger clone differs by one base, so this may be a read error. J is TRBJ2-3 and V is TRBV9; possibly TRBD2 for D (5 bases). Germline-derived CDR1 and CDR2 are SGDLS and YYNGEE. Trimming stripped 2 bases from V and 1 base from J, with 32 bases between. This CDR3 is 22 amino acids long. CDR3 region: CASSVRGGGPAVGGDGTDTQYF. The CDR3 region has the DNA TGTGCCAGCAGCGTCCGCGGCGGTGGTCCAGCGGTTGGAGGTGATGGCACAGATACGCAGTATTTT. Full variable domain (outside the CDR3, taken from reference TRBV9 and TRBJ2-3): DSGVTQTPKHLITATGQRVTLRCSPRSGDLSVYWYQQSLDQGLQFLIQYYNGEERAKGNILERFSAQQFPDLHSELNLSSLELGDSALYFCASSVRGGGPAVGGDGTDTQYFGPGTRLTVL.

This clonotype turned up a few times. CDR3 amino acids: CASSLESNYGYTF. DNA of the CDR3: TGCGCCAGCAGCTTGGAGTCAAACTATGGCTACACCTTC. This sequence joins TRBV5-1 and TRBJ1-2; D gene unclear. The V end lost 0 bases, the J end lost 2 bases, and 5 bases lay between the germline ends. This CDR3 has 13 residues. CDR1 is SGHRS and CDR2 is YFSETQ in the germline V gene.

This rearrangement joins TRBV10-2 to TRBJ1-4; 8 nucleotides align to TRBD1. V was pared by 7 bases and J by 7 bases, with 14 bases of the junction left unmatched. Germline V gives CDR1 WSHSY, CDR2 SAAADI. This CDR3 spans 16 amino acids. As DNA, the CDR3 is TGCGCCAGCACCCCGGCAGGGGGCGGTTTTGGTGAAAAACTGTTTTTT. It codes for CASTPAGGGFGEKLFF.

This clonotype showed up just a few times. V usage is TRBV20-1 and J usage is TRBJ2-7; no definite D call. Germline V CDR1 and CDR2: DFQATT, SNEGSKA (reference sequence). This CDR3 is 14 amino acids long. V gave up 1 base and J gave up 2 bases, with 12 bases separating them. CDR3 protein: CSARASANAYEQYF. CDR3 DNA sequence: TGCAGTGCTAGAGCCTCCGCAAATGCCTACGAGCAGTACTTC.

There are many counts of this clonotype. The V call is TRBV6-2 or TRBV6-3, the J call TRBJ2-1; D remains unclear. The V gene's germline CDR1 is MNHEY and CDR2 SVGEGT. The CDR3 spans 15 residues. V shed 6 bases and J shed 4 bases, with 16 bases lying between them. CDR3 in amino acids: CASSSDPAAYNEQFF. Written as DNA, the CDR3 is TGTGCCAGCAGCTCAGACCCGGCGGCATACAATGAGCAGTTCTTC.

The genes are TRBV5-1 and TRBJ2-6, with 11 bases identical to TRBD1. V lost 5 bases and J lost 2; bases outside the gene matches: 3. Germline V lookup: CDR1 SGHRS, CDR2 YFSETQ. CDR3 length: 16 amino acids. The CDR3 bases are TGCGCCAGCAGGAGGACAGGGGGCGCTGGGGCCAACGTCCTGACTTTC. Translated, it gives CASRRTGGAGANVLTF.

The table lists this clonotype with a few counts. V is TRBV6-2 or TRBV6-3 and J is TRBJ2-3; D is undetermined. Germline V gene data show CDR1 as MNHEY and CDR2 as SVGEGT. The CDR3 totals 14 residues. V lost 6 bases and J 2 bases, leaving 12 bases between the germline ends. The CDR3 spells CASSDTHATDTQYF. CDR3 nucleotide sequence: TGTGCCAGCAGCGACACTCATGCCACAGATACGCAGTATTTT.

This clonotype came up many times. The chain joins TRBV11-2 to TRBJ2-7; D may be TRBD2 (6 bases). V was shortened by 4 bases and J by 6 bases, with 16 bases between the two germline ends. Germline-derived CDR1 and CDR2 are SGHAT and FQNNGV. The CDR3 sequence is 14 residues long. This chain's CDR3 is CASSYGAGSGEQYF. CDR3 sequence (DNA): TGTGCCAGCAGCTACGGAGCCGGGAGCGGCGAGCAGTACTTC.

In this sample, this clonotype turned up many times. The V and J genes are TRBV5-6 and TRBJ1-1, with D unclear. Trimming stripped 0 bases from V and 3 bases from J, with 12 bases between. Germline V gives CDR1 SGHDT, CDR2 YYEEEE. The CDR3 extends over 15 amino acids. DNA of the CDR3: TGTGCCAGCAGCTTGGGCCCGAGCCTGCACACTGAAGCTTTCTTT. It specifies CASSLGPSLHTEAFF.